The clone carrying this TCR beta chain was counted many times. This record comes from a study of T-cell reconstitution after alpha-beta-depleted transplantation in children. Trimming removed 6 bases from V and 4 bases from J, with 12 bases in between. CDR1 and CDR2 from the germline V gene are SEHNR and FQNEAQ (reference sequence). The CDR3 has 13 residues. Unique molecular identifiers were incorporated into the prepared TCRbeta library. TCRdb used MiXCR to reprocess the PCR reads, holding one entry per CDR3 protein. The sample contains about 610,000 distinct CDR3 sequences, about 10% of which appear only once.

The sequencing here drew on PBMCs from the stem cell graft donor, taken from the stem cell graft. The chain has TRBV7-9 and TRBJ1-1, with a tentative D call TRBD1 (5 bases). The clonotype comes from a human donor who donated a stem cell graft to a child with acute myeloid leukemia. The CDR3 loop reads CASSKKGTTEAFF. The CDR3 DNA reads as TGTGCCAGCAGTAAGAAGGGGACCACTGAAGCTTTCTTT.